This T cell receptor beta chain comes out of a study of memory CD4+ T cells and cytomegalovirus serostatus. Study summary: This sample comes from healthy Belgian adults, eight or nine CMV seropositive, approximately 25 seronegative. Study results and caveats: A US-trained random forest predicted CMV serostatus with median AUC around 0.91.

As concerns this clone: Its specificity is unknown.

The V end was cut by 3 bases, the J end by 4 bases, with 19 bases between. Per the germline V gene, CDR1 is GTSNPN and CDR2 is SVGIG (reference sequence). The CDR3 sequence is 15 residues long. Authors' data handling: After removing out-of-frame reads, approximately 2.2 million distinct TCRbeta sequences remained. TCRdb's table, derived via immunoSEQ multiplex PCR, lists solely in-frame clones and lacks some. V and J calls and clone size follow that table, whereas D and trimming were derived from the DNA. The table records more than 40,000 clones, around 80% of them present only once. Single viable CD3+CD4+CD8-CD45RO+ cells were sorted as the memory CD4+ T cells.

This TCR was recovered from an adult in good health and CMV-seronegative. The sequencing sample was made of memory CD4+ T cells from blood. The chain recombines TRBV30 with TRBJ2-7; possible D gene TRBD2, 5 bases. This chain's CDR3 is CAWRSGRGLGYEQYF. The CDR3 DNA reads as TGTGCCTGGAGGAGCGGTCGTGGCCTTGGGTACGAGCAGTACTTC.